This T cell receptor (beta chain) originates from a study of identical twins. Regarding the study as a whole: Fewer insertions were carried by abundant cord blood beta clonotypes, but none was seen in memory repertoires.

The germline V and J ends were trimmed by 7 bases and 5 bases, with 14 bases remaining between them. The CDR3 length is 13 residues. Germline assignment: CDR1 SNHLY and CDR2 FYNNEI. This clonotype was counted between two and nine times. The antigen is unknown. MiXCR, run by TCRdb on the 5' RACE reads, gives a single entry per CDR3 protein. The sample includes about 520,000 distinct CDR3 sequences, around 20% of them seen just once. The same data also went into a second study, on T cells expressing NK-cell markers. This second study notes: The TCR beta repertoires were obtained from sorted CD3+CD56+NKG2C+, CD3+CD56+NKG2C- and CD3+CD56-NKG2C+ T cells. In roughly six donors, dominant NKG2C+ clonotypes were roughly 1.0-7.0% of CD8+ T cells. One observes that, in a few donors, these clonotypes were also the leading ones within the CD3+CD56-NKG2C+ fraction.

Sequences were obtained from CD4+ T cells sorted from blood. This TCR derives from a woman between 18 and 29 years old in good health. V usage is TRBV2 and J usage is TRBJ2-5; D possibly corresponds to TRBD2 (6 bases). The CDR3 nucleotides read TGTGCCAGCATCCGGGGACTCTTCGAGACCCAGTACTTC. Protein sequence: CASIRGLFETQYF.